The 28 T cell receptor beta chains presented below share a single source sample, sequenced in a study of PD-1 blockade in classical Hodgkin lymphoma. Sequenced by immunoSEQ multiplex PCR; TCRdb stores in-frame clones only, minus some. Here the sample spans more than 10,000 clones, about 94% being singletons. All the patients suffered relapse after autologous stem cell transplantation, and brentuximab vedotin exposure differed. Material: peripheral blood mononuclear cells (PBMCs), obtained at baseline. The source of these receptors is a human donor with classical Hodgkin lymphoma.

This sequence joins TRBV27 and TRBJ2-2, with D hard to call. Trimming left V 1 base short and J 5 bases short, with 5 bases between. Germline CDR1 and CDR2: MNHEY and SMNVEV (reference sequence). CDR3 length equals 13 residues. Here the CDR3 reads CASSLWGTGELFF. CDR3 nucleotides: TGTGCCAGCAGTTTATGGGGAACCGGGGAGCTGTTTTTT.

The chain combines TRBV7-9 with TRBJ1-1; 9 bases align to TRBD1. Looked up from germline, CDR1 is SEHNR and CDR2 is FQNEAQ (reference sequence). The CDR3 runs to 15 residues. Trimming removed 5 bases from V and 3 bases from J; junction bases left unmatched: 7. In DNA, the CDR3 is TGTGCCAGCAGCCCCGGGACAGGGAGGGACACTGAAGCTTTCTTT. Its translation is CASSPGTGRDTEAFF.

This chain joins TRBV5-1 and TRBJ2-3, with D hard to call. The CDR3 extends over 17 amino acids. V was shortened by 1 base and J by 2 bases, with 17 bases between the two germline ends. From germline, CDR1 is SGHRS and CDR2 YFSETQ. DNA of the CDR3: TGCGCCAGCAGCTTGACAGTCCTCCTCAGATCCACAGATACGCAGTATTTT. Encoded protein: CASSLTVLLRSTDTQYF.

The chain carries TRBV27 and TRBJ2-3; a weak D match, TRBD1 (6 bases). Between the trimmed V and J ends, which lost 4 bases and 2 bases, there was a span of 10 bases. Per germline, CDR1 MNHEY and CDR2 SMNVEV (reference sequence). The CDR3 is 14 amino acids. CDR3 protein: CASSSWTDTDTQYF. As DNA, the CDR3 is TGTGCCAGCAGTTCTTGGACAGACACAGATACGCAGTATTTT.

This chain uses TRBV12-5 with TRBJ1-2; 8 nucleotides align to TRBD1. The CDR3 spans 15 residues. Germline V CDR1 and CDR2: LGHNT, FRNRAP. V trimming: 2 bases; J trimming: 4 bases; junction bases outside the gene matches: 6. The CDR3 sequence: CASGLTRGLGYGYTF. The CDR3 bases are TGTGCTAGTGGTTTGACCAGGGGGCTAGGCTATGGCTACACCTTC.

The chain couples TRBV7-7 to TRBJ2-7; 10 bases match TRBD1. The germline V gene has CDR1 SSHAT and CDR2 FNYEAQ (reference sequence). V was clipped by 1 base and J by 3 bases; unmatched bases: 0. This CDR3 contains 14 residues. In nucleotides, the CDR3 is TGTGCCAGCAGCTTAGGGGACAGGGGCTACGAGCAGTACTTC. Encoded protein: CASSLGDRGYEQYF.

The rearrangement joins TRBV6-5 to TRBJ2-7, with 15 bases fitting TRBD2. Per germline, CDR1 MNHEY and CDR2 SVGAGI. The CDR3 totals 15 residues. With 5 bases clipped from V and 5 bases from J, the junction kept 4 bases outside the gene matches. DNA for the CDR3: TGTGCCAGCAGTCGTGGACTAGCGGGAGGGCACGAGCAGTACTTC. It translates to CASSRGLAGGHEQYF.

The CDR3 reads CASSLYQETQYF. The CDR3 DNA sequence: TGTGCCAGCAGCCTCTACCAAGAGACCCAGTACTTC. The rearrangement links TRBV13 to TRBJ2-5; D is unresolved. The CDR3 spans 12 residues. Trimming took off 5 bases at V and 0 bases at J, with 4 bases between the two ends. CDR1 is PRHDT and CDR2 is FYEKMQ in the germline V gene (reference sequence).

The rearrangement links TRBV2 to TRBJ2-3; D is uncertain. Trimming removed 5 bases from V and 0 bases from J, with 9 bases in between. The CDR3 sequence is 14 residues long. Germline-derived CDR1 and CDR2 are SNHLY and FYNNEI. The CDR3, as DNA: TGTGCCAGCAGTACGCAAGGTAGCACAGATACGCAGTATTTT. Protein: CASSTQGSTDTQYF.

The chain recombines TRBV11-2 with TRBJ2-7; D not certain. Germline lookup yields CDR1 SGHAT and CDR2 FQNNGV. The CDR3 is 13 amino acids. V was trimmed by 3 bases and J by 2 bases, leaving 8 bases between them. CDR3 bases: TGTGCCAGCAGCTTGAGACGAGCCTACGAGCAGTACTTC. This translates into CASSLRRAYEQYF.

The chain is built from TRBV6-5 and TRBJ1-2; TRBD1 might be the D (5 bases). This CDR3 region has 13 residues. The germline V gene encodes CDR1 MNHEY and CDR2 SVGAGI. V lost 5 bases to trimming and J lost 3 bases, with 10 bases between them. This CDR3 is CASSAREDYGYTF. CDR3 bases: TGTGCCAGCAGTGCCAGGGAGGACTATGGCTACACCTTC.

The CDR3 is CASSYPTTRGNQPQHF. The CDR3 DNA reads as TGTGCCAGCAGTTACCCGACAACGCGGGGCAATCAGCCCCAGCATTTT. The chain recombines TRBV6-6 with TRBJ1-5, with unresolved D. There are 16 residues in the CDR3. Germline assignment: CDR1 MNHNY and CDR2 SVGAGI (reference sequence). Trimming took 2 bases from V and 2 from J, leaving 13 bases between them.

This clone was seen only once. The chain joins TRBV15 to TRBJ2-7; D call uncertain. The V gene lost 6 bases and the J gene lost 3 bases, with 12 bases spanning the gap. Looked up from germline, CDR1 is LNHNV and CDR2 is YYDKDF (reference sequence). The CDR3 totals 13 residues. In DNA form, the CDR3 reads TGTGCCACCAGAGGAGTGGGCCACTACGAGCAGTACTTC. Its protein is CATRGVGHYEQYF.

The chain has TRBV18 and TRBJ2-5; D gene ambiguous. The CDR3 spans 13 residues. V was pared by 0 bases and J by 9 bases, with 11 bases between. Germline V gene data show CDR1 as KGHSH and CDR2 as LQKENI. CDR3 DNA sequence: TGTGCCAGCTCACCACCGAGTACCATGGCCCAGTACTTC. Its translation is CASSPPSTMAQYF.

The CDR3, as DNA: TGTGCCATCACGCCCAGTGGGGGTAGAGGGATCTATGGCTACACCTTC. Translation: CAITPSGGRGIYGYTF. The V gene is TRBV10-3, the J gene TRBJ1-2; perhaps TRBD1 as D (5 bases). The CDR3 is 16 amino acids. V shed 7 bases and J shed 4 bases, with 22 bases lying between them. Per the germline V gene, CDR1 is ENHRY and CDR2 is SYGVKD.

The CDR3 loop is CASHPSGPTDTQYF. The CDR3 coding sequence is TGTGCCTCCCACCCTAGCGGCCCCACAGATACGCAGTATTTT. The chain carries TRBV2 and TRBJ2-3; 7 positions agree with TRBD2. The CDR3 sequence is 14 residues long. The V gene end was trimmed by 11 bases and the J gene end by 2 bases; junction bases not matched to a gene: 10. Germline lookup yields CDR1 SNHLY and CDR2 FYNNEI.

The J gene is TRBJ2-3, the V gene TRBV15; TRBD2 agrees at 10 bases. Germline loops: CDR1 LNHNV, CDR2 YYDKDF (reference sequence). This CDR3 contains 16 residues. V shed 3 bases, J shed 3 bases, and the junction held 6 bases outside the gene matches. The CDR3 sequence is CATSRSGGALTDTQYF. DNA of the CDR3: TGTGCCACCAGCAGGAGCGGGGGGGCCTTAACAGATACGCAGTATTTT. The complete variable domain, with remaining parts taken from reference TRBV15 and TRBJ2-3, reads DAMVIQNPRYQVTQFGKPVTLSCSQTLNHNVMYWYQQKSSQAPKLLFHYYDKDFNNEADTPDNFQSRRPNTSFCFLDIRSPGLGDTAMYLCATSRSGGALTDTQYFGPGTRLTVL.

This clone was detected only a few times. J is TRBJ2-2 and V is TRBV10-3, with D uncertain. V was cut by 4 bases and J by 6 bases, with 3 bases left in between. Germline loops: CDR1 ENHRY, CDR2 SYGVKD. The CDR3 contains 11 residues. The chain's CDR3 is CAISAPGELFF. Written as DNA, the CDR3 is TGTGCCATCAGTGCCCCCGGGGAGCTGTTTTTT.

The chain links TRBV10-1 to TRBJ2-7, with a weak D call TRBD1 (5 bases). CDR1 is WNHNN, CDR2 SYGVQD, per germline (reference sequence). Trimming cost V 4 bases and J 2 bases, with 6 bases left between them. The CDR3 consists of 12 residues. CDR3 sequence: CASSGGPYEQYF. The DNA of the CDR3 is TGCGCCAGCAGTGGGGGCCCCTACGAGCAGTACTTC.

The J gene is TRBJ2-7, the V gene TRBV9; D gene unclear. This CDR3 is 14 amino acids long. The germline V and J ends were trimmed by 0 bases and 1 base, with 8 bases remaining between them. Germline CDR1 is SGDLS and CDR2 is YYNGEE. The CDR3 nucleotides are TGTGCCAGCAGCGTAGTGGCGGAATCCTACGAGCAGTACTTC. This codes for CASSVVAESYEQYF.

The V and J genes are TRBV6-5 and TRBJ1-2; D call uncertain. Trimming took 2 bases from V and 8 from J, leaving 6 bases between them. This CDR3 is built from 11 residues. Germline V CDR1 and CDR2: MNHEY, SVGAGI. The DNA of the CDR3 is TGTGCCAGCAGTTACAACGGCGGCTACACCTTC. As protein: CASSYNGGYTF.

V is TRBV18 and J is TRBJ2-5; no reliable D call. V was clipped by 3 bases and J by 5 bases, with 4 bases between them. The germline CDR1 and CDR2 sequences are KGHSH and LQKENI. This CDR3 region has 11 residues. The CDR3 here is CASSPKETQYF. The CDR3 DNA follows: TGTGCCAGCTCACCGAAGGAGACCCAGTACTTC.

As DNA, the CDR3 is TGTGCCTGGAGTCCAGACCCCTTGGGCTACACCTTC. Translated, it gives CAWSPDPLGYTF. This rearrangement joins TRBV30 to TRBJ1-2; no definite D call. Trimming left V 2 bases short and J 8 bases short, with 12 bases between. Germline V CDR1 and CDR2: GTSNPN, SVGIG (reference sequence). The length of the CDR3 is 12 residues.

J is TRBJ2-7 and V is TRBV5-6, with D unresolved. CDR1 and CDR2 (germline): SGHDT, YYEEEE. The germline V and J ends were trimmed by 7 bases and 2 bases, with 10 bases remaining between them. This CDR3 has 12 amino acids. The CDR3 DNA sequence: TGTGCCAGCGCTCGGCAGACCTACGAGCAGTACTTC. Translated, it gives CASARQTYEQYF. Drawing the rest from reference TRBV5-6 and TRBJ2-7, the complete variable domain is DAGVTQSPTHLIKTRGQQVTLRCSPKSGHDTVSWYQQALGQGPQFIFQYYEEEERQRGNFPDRFSGHQFPNYSSELNVNALLLGDSALYLCASARQTYEQYFGPGTRLTVT.

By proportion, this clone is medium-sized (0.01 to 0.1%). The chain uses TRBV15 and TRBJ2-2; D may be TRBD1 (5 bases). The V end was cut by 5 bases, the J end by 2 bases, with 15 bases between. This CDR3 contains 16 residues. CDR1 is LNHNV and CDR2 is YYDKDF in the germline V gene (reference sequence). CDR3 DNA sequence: TGTGCCACCAGCCCCCTTAAGGGGCTAAACACCGGGGAGCTGTTTTTT. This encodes CATSPLKGLNTGELFF.

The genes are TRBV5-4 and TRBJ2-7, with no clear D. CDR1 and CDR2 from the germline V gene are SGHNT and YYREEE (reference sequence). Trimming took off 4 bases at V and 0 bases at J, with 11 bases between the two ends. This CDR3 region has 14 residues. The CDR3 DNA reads TGTGCCAGCAGCCCCGGAGACTTCTCCTACGAGCAGTACTTC. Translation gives CASSPGDFSYEQYF.

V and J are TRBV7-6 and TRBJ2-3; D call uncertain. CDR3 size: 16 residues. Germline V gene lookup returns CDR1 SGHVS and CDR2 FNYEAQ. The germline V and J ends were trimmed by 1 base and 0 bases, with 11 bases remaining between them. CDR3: CASSLGALYSTDTQYF. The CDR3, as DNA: TGTGCCAGCAGCTTAGGGGCTCTTTATAGCACAGATACGCAGTATTTT.

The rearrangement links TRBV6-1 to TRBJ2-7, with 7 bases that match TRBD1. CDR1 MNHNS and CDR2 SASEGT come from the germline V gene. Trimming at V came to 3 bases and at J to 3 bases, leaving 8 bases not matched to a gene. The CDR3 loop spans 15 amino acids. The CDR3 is CASSDTGVNGYEQYF. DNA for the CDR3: TGTGCCAGCAGTGACACAGGGGTAAATGGCTACGAGCAGTACTTC.